These 22 T cell receptor beta chains originate from one sample sequenced in a study of cytomegalovirus exposure and HLA in healthy donors. The assay was immunoSEQ multiplex PCR, and TCRdb's table has in-frame clones only and misses some. The sample consists of about 250,000 clones, roughly 87% of them appearing once. The sequenced material came from PBMCs. The source is a man younger than 35 in good health and CMV-seropositive.

The chain couples TRBV10-3 to TRBJ1-2; maybe TRBD1 (5 bases). The CDR3 totals 14 residues. Germline CDR1 is ENHRY and CDR2 is SYGVKD. Trimming pared 3 bases from V and 2 bases from J, leaving 10 bases between. CDR3 sequence (DNA): TGTGCCATCAGTGAACCAGGGAACAACTATGGCTACACCTTC. This gives the protein CAISEPGNNYGYTF.

The V gene is TRBV7-2, the J gene TRBJ2-1; 7 bases line up with TRBD2. The junction had 6 bases not matched to a gene; V was cut back by 3 bases and J by 7 bases. The V gene's germline CDR1 is SGHTA and CDR2 FQGNSA. The CDR3 is 14 amino acids. CDR3 residues: CASSFRGSGNEQFF. The CDR3 DNA is TGTGCCAGCAGCTTTCGCGGGAGTGGTAATGAGCAGTTCTTC.

V and J are TRBV5-1 and TRBJ1-2; D ambiguous. The CDR3 contains 14 residues. Germline V gene data show CDR1 as SGHRS and CDR2 as YFSETQ. V lost 4 bases, J lost 4 bases, and 14 bases lay in between. CDR3 region: CASSRVTQSYGYTF. In nucleotides, the CDR3 is TGCGCCAGCAGCCGAGTTACACAGAGCTATGGCTACACCTTC.

The V and J genes are TRBV7-9 and TRBJ2-7, with TRBD2 as a possible D gene (5 bases). Germline V CDR1 and CDR2: SEHNR, FQNEAQ (reference sequence). Trimming took 0 bases from V and 7 from J, leaving 19 bases between them. CDR3 length equals 16 residues. The CDR3 loop reads CASSLARSPLLGEQYF. In nucleotides, the CDR3 is TGTGCCAGCAGCTTAGCTAGGTCCCCCCTACTAGGGGAGCAGTACTTC.

This clone was detected only once. The V and J genes are TRBV19 and TRBJ1-2; D unclear. Trimming stripped 9 bases from V and 0 bases from J, with 17 bases between. This CDR3 has 15 residues. Per germline, CDR1 LNHDA and CDR2 SQIVND (reference sequence). Here the CDR3 DNA reads TGTGCCAGCCCCCCGAGCCAGCCTACTAACTATGGCTACACCTTC. This encodes CASPPSQPTNYGYTF.

The chain recombines TRBV5-1 with TRBJ2-2; tentative D call: TRBD1 (6 bases). The CDR3 is 15 amino acids. Trimming took 1 base from V and 2 from J, leaving 9 bases between them. Germline loops: CDR1 SGHRS, CDR2 YFSETQ. This CDR3 reads CASSLRQANTGELFF. The CDR3 DNA reads TGCGCCAGCAGCTTGCGACAGGCTAACACCGGGGAGCTGTTTTTT. The variable domain in full, completed from reference TRBV5-1 and TRBJ2-2, reads KAGVTQTPRYLIKTRGQQVTLSCSPISGHRSVSWYQQTPGQGLQFLFEYFSETQRNKGNFPGRFSGRQFSNSRSEMNVSTLELGDSALYLCASSLRQANTGELFFGEGSRLTVL.

The CDR3 sequence: CASSGTGSSYEQYF. CDR3 DNA sequence: TGTGCCAGCAGTGGGACAGGAAGCTCCTACGAGCAGTACTTC. The genes are TRBV6-1 and TRBJ2-7, with 7 bases that match TRBD1. J lost 0 bases, V lost 4 bases, and 3 bases had no gene match. Germline V gene sequence: CDR1 MNHNS, CDR2 SASEGT. CDR3 length: 14 amino acids.

The chain has TRBV4-2 and TRBJ1-5; D uncertain. This CDR3 spans 15 amino acids. CDR1 LGHNA and CDR2 YNFKEQ come from the germline V gene. V shed 0 bases and J shed 7 bases, with 13 bases lying between them. The CDR3 loop is CASSQDSNKQQPQHF. CDR3 bases: TGTGCCAGCAGCCAAGATTCGAACAAACAACAGCCCCAGCATTTT.

J is TRBJ2-3 and V is TRBV9; 11 nucleotides match TRBD2. The CDR3 totals 16 residues. From germline, CDR1 is SGDLS and CDR2 YYNGEE. The J segment lost 4 bases and the V segment lost 3 bases, leaving 7 bases of the junction unmatched. In DNA form, the CDR3 reads TGTGCCAGCAGCGCCACTAGCGGGAGTCCGTCAGATACGCAGTATTTT. Translating it yields CASSATSGSPSDTQYF.

The chain combines TRBV11-2 with TRBJ2-7, with D maybe TRBD1 (6 bases). Germline CDR1 is SGHAT and CDR2 is FQNNGV. The V end lost 5 bases, the J end lost 6 bases, and 11 bases lay between the germline ends. CDR3 size: 12 residues. The CDR3 spells CASSRSRGEQYF. The CDR3 bases are TGTGCCAGCAGCCGATCCAGGGGCGAGCAGTACTTC.

The gene calls are TRBV5-4 and TRBJ1-2; D might be TRBD1 (5 bases). Germline assignment: CDR1 SGHNT and CDR2 YYREEE (reference sequence). The CDR3 totals 13 residues. Trimming pared 4 bases from V and 6 bases from J, leaving 13 bases between. CDR3 region: CASSVKRGDGYTF. The CDR3 nucleotides are TGTGCCAGCAGCGTAAAGCGGGGGGATGGCTACACCTTC.

The chain employs TRBV18 and TRBJ2-7; the match to TRBD2 covers 9 bases. V was clipped by 3 bases and J by 3 bases; unmatched bases: 3. Looked up from germline, CDR1 is KGHSH and CDR2 is LQKENI. This CDR3 comprises 14 residues. CDR3 nucleotides: TGTGCCAGCTCACCGAGAGCGGGGGGCTACGAGCAGTACTTC. Encoded protein: CASSPRAGGYEQYF.

V usage is TRBV27 and J usage is TRBJ1-1, with D unclear. CDR1 and CDR2 (germline): MNHEY, SMNVEV (reference sequence). The CDR3 is 13 amino acids. V lost 3 bases to trimming and J lost 1 base, with 6 bases between them. The CDR3 sequence: CASSLRANTEAFF. Written as DNA, the CDR3 is TGTGCCAGCAGTTTGCGGGCGAACACTGAAGCTTTCTTT.

This sequence joins TRBV7-2 and TRBJ2-1; 10 bases match TRBD2. The germline V gene has CDR1 SGHTA and CDR2 FQGNSA. Trimming cost V 5 bases and J 4 bases; bases outside gene matches: 8. The CDR3 has 16 residues. Written as DNA, the CDR3 is TGTGCCAGCAGCCCTCCGGGACTAGCGCCATACAATGAGCAGTTCTTC. It codes for CASSPPGLAPYNEQFF.

This clone was picked up one time. The J gene is TRBJ1-2, the V gene TRBV27; D not resolved. Looked up from germline, CDR1 is MNHEY and CDR2 is SMNVEV (reference sequence). The CDR3 runs to 13 residues. The V end was cut by 5 bases, the J end by 2 bases, with 9 bases between. The CDR3 reads CASSLRPNYGYTF. The CDR3 DNA follows: TGTGCCAGCAGTCTAAGACCCAACTATGGCTACACCTTC.

The V gene is TRBV6-6, the J gene TRBJ2-7, with D perhaps TRBD1 (6 bases). The CDR3 totals 13 residues. Germline CDR1 reads MNHNY; CDR2 reads SVGAGI (reference sequence). V dropped 6 bases and J dropped 0 bases, with 9 bases sitting between them. The CDR3 spells CASSGQISYEQYF. The CDR3 DNA reads TGTGCCAGCAGCGGACAGATCTCCTACGAGCAGTACTTC.

This chain joins TRBV4-2 and TRBJ1-4; TRBD1 agrees at 7 bases. Germline V CDR1 and CDR2: LGHNA, YNFKEQ. V lost 3 bases, J lost 7 bases, and 20 bases stayed unmatched. The CDR3 extends over 19 amino acids. CDR3 sequence: CASSQVRDSQVDRGEKLFF. The CDR3 DNA reads TGTGCCAGCAGCCAGGTCCGGGACAGTCAGGTTGATCGGGGTGAAAAACTGTTTTTT.

The genes are TRBV7-9 and TRBJ1-4; a possible D gene is TRBD1 (6 bases). Germline CDR1 and CDR2: SEHNR and FQNEAQ (reference sequence). This CDR3 has 14 residues. The V end was cut by 5 bases, the J end by 8 bases, with 15 bases between. The CDR3, as DNA: TGTGCCAGCAGCCCCTGGGACAATAAAGAAAAACTGTTTTTT. It yields the protein CASSPWDNKEKLFF.

The chain carries TRBV4-1 and TRBJ1-3, with a weak D call TRBD1 (6 bases). Germline V CDR1 and CDR2: MGHRA, YSYEKL. The ends were cut back, 4 bases at V and 0 bases at J, with 16 bases in the middle. The CDR3 sequence is 17 residues long. CDR3 coding DNA: TGCGCCAGCAGCCCTAGGGACACTGTGGTCTCTGGAAACACCATATATTTT. Translating it yields CASSPRDTVVSGNTIYF.

The chain links TRBV20-1 to TRBJ2-5; maybe TRBD2 (5 bases). The CDR3 is made up of 11 amino acids. Trimming removed 6 bases at V and 2 bases at J, with 7 bases between. The germline V gene encodes CDR1 DFQATT and CDR2 SNEGSKA (reference sequence). This CDR3 reads CSAREQETQYF. The CDR3 DNA reads TGCAGTGCGAGGGAACAAGAGACCCAGTACTTC.

This clone is a singleton in its sample. V gene TRBV28 combines with J gene TRBJ1-1; D is unresolved. Germline V CDR1 and CDR2: MDHEN, SYDVKM. The V and J ends lost 6 bases and 0 bases respectively, with 11 bases between them. The CDR3 length is 14 residues. CDR3 coding DNA: TGTGCCAGCAGCCCCGGAGATATGAACACTGAAGCTTTCTTT. It codes for CASSPGDMNTEAFF.

For this clone: The sample holds other DNA sequences that translate to the same CDR3. The chain recombines TRBV28 with TRBJ2-7, with TRBD2 matching over 8 bases. The CDR3 contains 12 residues. CDR1 and CDR2 from the germline V gene are MDHEN and SYDVKM. The CDR3 reads CAAGGSSYEQYF. The CDR3 nucleotides read TGTGCGGCGGGAGGCAGCTCCTACGAGCAGTACTTC.